One and the same sample provided the 29 T cell receptor beta chains below, sequenced in a study of shared clonotypes between healthy human individuals (dated by TCRdb to the early 2020s). To prepare the library, the immunoSEQ multiplex PCR assay was applied. TCRdb stores this immuneACCESS table with in-frame sequences only. Part of the clones is absent; in the studies checked, under half of the shortfall reflects unresolved V genes, and no reason is known for the rest. Within this sample are fewer than 2.5 million clones, with 90% to 95% of them counted one time only. The biggest ten clones account for about 0.38% of the sample. The sequencing sample was made of naive CD4+ T cells from PBMCs. The sample's cell subset or site, from its label and the paper: CD45RA+ positively selected. The receptor set was obtained from a man aged 18 to 35 in good health. Some clones in this sample may be carry-over from other donors' samples.

Only one count was recorded for this clone. The chain recombines TRBV6-6 with TRBJ1-5; D perhaps matches TRBD1 (5 bases). This CDR3 has 15 amino acids. V was shortened by 4 bases and J by 0 bases, with 10 bases between the two germline ends. CDR1 is MNHNY, CDR2 SVGAGI, per germline (reference sequence). Here the CDR3 reads CASSSDIYSNQPQHF. The CDR3 DNA sequence: TGTGCCAGCAGTTCGGACATTTATAGCAATCAGCCCCAGCATTTT.

The sample holds one count of this clone. The V and J genes are TRBV5-1 and TRBJ2-1; 14 bases match TRBD2. There are 14 residues in the CDR3. The germline V gene encodes CDR1 SGHRS and CDR2 YFSETQ. Trimming took 6 bases from V and 15 from J; bases not matched to a gene: 11. The CDR3 here is CASTKGLAGGLWFF. In nucleotides, the CDR3 is TGCGCCAGCACCAAAGGACTAGCGGGAGGACTGTGGTTCTTC.

Of note for this clone: Distinct nucleotide sequences in the sample also encode this CDR3. This chain uses TRBV9 with TRBJ2-3; 11 positions agree with TRBD2. The CDR3 contains 16 residues. Germline V gene lookup returns CDR1 SGDLS and CDR2 YYNGEE. Losses at the gene ends were 3 bases for V and 2 bases for J; bases not matched to a gene: 5. The CDR3 DNA follows: TGTGCCAGCAGCGGACGACTAGCGGGATCCACAGATACGCAGTATTTT. It specifies CASSGRLAGSTDTQYF.

The CDR3 sequence is CASSINQGYGYTF. The CDR3 DNA reads TGTGCCAGCTCAATAAATCAGGGTTACGGCTACACCTTC. The V call is TRBV6-4, the J call TRBJ1-2; tentative D call: TRBD1 (5 bases). Looked up from germline, CDR1 is MRHNA and CDR2 is SNTAGT. This CDR3 is 13 amino acids long. V was shortened by 8 bases and J by 8 bases, with 18 bases between the two germline ends.

The chain employs TRBV27 and TRBJ1-1; D is ambiguous. The CDR3 is 13 amino acids. Germline values: CDR1 MNHEY, CDR2 SMNVEV (reference sequence). V dropped 4 bases and J dropped 1 base, with 7 bases sitting between them. Here the CDR3 reads CASSSDKNTEAFF. The CDR3, as DNA: TGTGCCAGCAGTTCCGACAAGAACACTGAAGCTTTCTTT.

This rearrangement joins TRBV7-8 to TRBJ1-5, with 9 bases lining up with TRBD1. This CDR3 has 16 residues. V was clipped by 5 bases and J by 2 bases; unmatched bases: 7. Germline V gene data show CDR1 as SGHVS and CDR2 as FQNEAQ. The CDR3 DNA is TGTGCCAGCAGCACCAAACAGGGGGCGGGCAATCAGCCCCAGCATTTT. Translated: CASSTKQGAGNQPQHF. The variable domain in full, completed from reference TRBV7-8 and TRBJ1-5, reads GAGVSQSPRYKVAKRGQDVALRCDPISGHVSLFWYQQALGQGPEFLTYFQNEAQLDKSGLPSDRFFAERPEGSVSTLKIQRTQQEDSAVYLCASSTKQGAGNQPQHFGDGTRLSIL.

The rearrangement uses TRBV5-5 and TRBJ2-3; 9 bases align to TRBD1. This CDR3 contains 14 residues. V lost 4 bases and J lost 6; bases outside the gene matches: 6. The germline CDR1 and CDR2 sequences are SGHKS and YYEKEE (reference sequence). Here the CDR3 DNA reads TGTGCCAGCAGCGCCGGGACAGGGAAGGATACGCAGTATTTT. Translating it yields CASSAGTGKDTQYF.

The chain uses TRBV18 and TRBJ2-3; the D is unclear. Germline CDR1 KGHSH, CDR2 LQKENI. The CDR3 has 15 residues. Trimming left V 3 bases short and J 0 bases short, with 10 bases between. The CDR3 coding sequence is TGTGCCAGCTCACCTGTAGAACGTAGCACAGATACGCAGTATTTT. It yields the protein CASSPVERSTDTQYF.

For this clone: Other nucleotide sequences from this sample produce the same CDR3. The chain carries TRBV5-1 and TRBJ2-3; 7 nucleotides match TRBD2. Germline V gives CDR1 SGHRS, CDR2 YFSETQ. The length of the CDR3 is 14 residues. V lost 4 bases, J lost 3 bases, and 5 bases stayed unmatched. CDR3 in DNA: TGCGCCAGCAGCCCGGGAGGCCCTACAGATACGCAGTATTTT. Encoded protein: CASSPGGPTDTQYF.

This chain joins TRBV18 and TRBJ1-5, with D possibly matching TRBD1 (6 bases). Germline assignment: CDR1 KGHSH and CDR2 LQKENI. Between the trimmed V and J ends, which lost 4 bases and 6 bases, there was a span of 16 bases. CDR3 size: 15 residues. The CDR3 nucleotides read TGTGCCAGCTCACTTTCCACAGGGACGGTTCAGCCCCAGCATTTT. This translates into CASSLSTGTVQPQHF.

V is TRBV6-6 and J is TRBJ2-5; 12 positions agree with TRBD1. The length of the CDR3 is 14 residues. Germline CDR1 MNHNY, CDR2 SVGAGI (reference sequence). After removal of 6 bases from V and 5 bases from J, the junction contained 4 bases not matched to a gene. In DNA, the CDR3 is TGTGCCAGCAGGGGGACAGGGGGCGGGGAGACCCAGTACTTC. This encodes CASRGTGGGETQYF.

This rearrangement joins TRBV30 to TRBJ2-7; D possibly corresponds to TRBD1 (5 bases). Deletions cut 0 bases from V and 4 bases from J, with 10 bases between. The CDR3 length is 13 residues. CDR1 is GTSNPN, CDR2 SVGIG, per germline (reference sequence). CDR3 DNA sequence: TGTGCCTGGAGTGTAGGGGCGTGGTACGAGCAGTACTTC. It codes for CAWSVGAWYEQYF.

This clone is a singleton in its sample. The chain combines TRBV11-1 with TRBJ1-1; 11 bases line up with TRBD1. From germline, CDR1 is SGHAT and CDR2 FQDESV (reference sequence). The CDR3 length is 15 residues. Losses at the gene ends were 3 bases for V and 4 bases for J; bases not matched to a gene: 4. CDR3 bases: TGTGCCAGCAGCTTGGACAGGGGGCCGGGCACTGAAGCTTTCTTT. Translating it yields CASSLDRGPGTEAFF.

This rearrangement joins TRBV7-2 to TRBJ2-1; the match to TRBD1 covers 7 bases. This CDR3 spans 15 amino acids. Germline V gene sequence: CDR1 SGHTA, CDR2 FQGNSA. V dropped 4 bases and J dropped 0; count of bases not matched to a gene: 3. The CDR3, as DNA: TGTGCCAGCAGCTGGACAGGAAGCTCCTACAATGAGCAGTTCTTC. This translates into CASSWTGSSYNEQFF.

The chain links TRBV9 to TRBJ1-5, with 7 nucleotides matching TRBD1. J gave up 4 bases and V 0 bases, and 7 bases lay outside the gene matches. Germline V gene lookup returns CDR1 SGDLS and CDR2 YYNGEE. There are 16 residues in the CDR3. This chain's CDR3 is CASSVEGRGGNQPQHF. The CDR3 DNA reads as TGTGCCAGCAGCGTAGAGGGCAGGGGGGGGAATCAGCCCCAGCATTTT.

The rearrangement links TRBV28 to TRBJ2-1; 9 bases align to TRBD2. The junction had 5 bases not matched to a gene; V was cut back by 3 bases and J by 2 bases. The length of the CDR3 is 16 residues. CDR1 and CDR2 from the germline V gene are MDHEN and SYDVKM. CDR3 in DNA: TGTGCCAGCAGTTTTTTAGGGACTAGCACCTACAATGAGCAGTTCTTC. Its translation is CASSFLGTSTYNEQFF.

The chain is built from TRBV4-1 and TRBJ1-1, with a weak D call TRBD1 (6 bases). CDR1 MGHRA and CDR2 YSYEKL come from the germline V gene. This CDR3 spans 17 amino acids. V lost 2 bases and J lost 0, with 16 bases in between. The CDR3 loop is CASSQLGGGRVNTEAFF. The DNA for the CDR3 is TGCGCCAGCAGCCAACTCGGGGGCGGGAGGGTGAACACTGAAGCTTTCTTT.

This sequence joins TRBV27 and TRBJ2-7; D gene uncertain. CDR1 and CDR2 (germline): MNHEY, SMNVEV (reference sequence). The V and J ends lost 6 bases and 6 bases respectively, with 15 bases between them. The CDR3 sequence is 13 residues long. The DNA for the CDR3 is TGTGCCAGCAGCTCCGCCATCGGCCGCGAGCAGTACTTC. Its translation is CASSSAIGREQYF.

V usage is TRBV27 and J usage is TRBJ2-2, with TRBD2 as a possible D gene (5 bases). This CDR3 has 12 residues. CDR1 MNHEY and CDR2 SMNVEV come from the germline V gene (reference sequence). V dropped 7 bases and J dropped 7 bases, with 10 bases sitting between them. CDR3 DNA: TGTGCCAGCAAGACTATGTTCGGGGAGCTGTTTTTT. Amino acid sequence: CASKTMFGELFF.

For the CDR3, the DNA is TGTGCCAGTAGAAATGACAGTTACTACGAGCAGTACTTC. Encoded protein: CASRNDSYYEQYF. This sequence joins TRBV19 and TRBJ2-7, with D perhaps matching TRBD1 (5 bases). CDR1 and CDR2 (germline): LNHDA, SQIVND (reference sequence). This CDR3 contains 13 residues. Between the trimmed V and J ends, which lost 6 bases and 3 bases, there was a span of 12 bases. Full variable domain (missing parts from reference TRBV19 and TRBJ2-7): DGGITQSPKYLFRKEGQNVTLSCEQNLNHDAMYWYRQDPGQGLRLIYYSQIVNDFQKGDIAEGYSVSREKKESFPLTVTSAQKNPTAFYLCASRNDSYYEQYFGPGTRLTVT.

V is TRBV14 and J is TRBJ2-1, with 8 bases that match TRBD1. Germline V gene sequence: CDR1 SGHDN, CDR2 FVKESK. The CDR3 is 16 amino acids. V lost 4 bases to trimming and J lost 4 bases; unmatched junction nucleotides: 9. CDR3 DNA: TGTGCCAGCAGCCGACCGGGACAGGCGGCGTACAATGAGCAGTTCTTC. This gives the protein CASSRPGQAAYNEQFF.

Notes on this clone: The sample carries other DNA sequences with the same CDR3. The chain uses TRBV18 and TRBJ2-1; 11 bases match TRBD2. After removal of 0 bases from V and 5 bases from J, the junction contained 3 bases not matched to a gene. The CDR3 has 16 residues. Germline V gene lookup returns CDR1 KGHSH and CDR2 LQKENI. CDR3 bases: TGTGCCAGCTCACCACCTGGGACTAGCGGTAACAATGAGCAGTTCTTC. Protein: CASSPPGTSGNNEQFF.

The rearrangement uses TRBV6-1 and TRBJ1-4; possible D gene TRBD1, 6 bases. Germline values: CDR1 MNHNS, CDR2 SASEGT. V was cut by 2 bases and J by 6 bases, with 16 bases left in between. The CDR3 has 16 residues. CDR3 DNA: TGTGCCAGCAGTGAAAACGGCGCAGGGGAGGATGAAAAACTGTTTTTT. Translated, it gives CASSENGAGEDEKLFF.

The CDR3 bases are TGTGCCAGCAGCTTAGACAGGGGGCAAAACATTCAGTACTTC. This translates into CASSLDRGQNIQYF. V gene TRBV7-9 combines with J gene TRBJ2-4, with 9 bases matching TRBD1. V was pared by 1 base and J by 5 bases, with 0 bases of the junction left unmatched. The CDR3 sequence is 14 residues long. Per germline, CDR1 SEHNR and CDR2 FQNEAQ (reference sequence).

DNA for the CDR3: TGTGCCAGCAGCTTAACGTCTCCGTCGGGATTTCCCCACAATGAGCAGTTCTTC. Translation gives CASSLTSPSGFPHNEQFF. The rearrangement joins TRBV7-2 to TRBJ2-1; tentatively, D is TRBD2 (5 bases). The V end was cut by 2 bases, the J end by 5 bases, with 22 bases between. This CDR3 has 18 amino acids. The germline V gene has CDR1 SGHTA and CDR2 FQGNSA.

The chain links TRBV6-1 to TRBJ1-2, with D possibly being TRBD1 (6 bases). The germline V gene has CDR1 MNHNS and CDR2 SASEGT. The V end lost 3 bases, the J end lost 4 bases, and 12 bases lay between the germline ends. CDR3 length equals 14 residues. The CDR3 loop is CASSEDDRSYGYTF. The CDR3 DNA is TGTGCCAGCAGTGAGGATGACAGGTCCTATGGCTACACCTTC.

This clone has just one count. Distinct nucleotide sequences in the sample also encode this CDR3. The rearrangement uses TRBV7-3 and TRBJ2-2; 9 nucleotides line up with TRBD1. The ends lost 4 bases at V and 2 bases at J; junction bases unmatched: 2. The CDR3 spans 15 residues. Germline CDR1 and CDR2: SGHTA and FQGTGA. The CDR3 bases are TGTGCCAGCAGCTCTACAGGGGGCAACACCGGGGAGCTGTTTTTT. The encoded protein is CASSSTGGNTGELFF.

This chain links TRBV5-4 with TRBJ1-1; TRBD1 might be the D (5 bases). Trimming cost V 5 bases and J 1 base, with 15 bases left between them. The CDR3 is made up of 15 amino acids. Germline CDR1 and CDR2: SGHNT and YYREEE (reference sequence). CDR3 sequence reads: CASRASGRENTEAFF. CDR3 coding DNA: TGTGCCAGCAGGGCTTCGGGACGGGAGAACACTGAAGCTTTCTTT.

The DNA for the CDR3 is TGTGCCTCCGATGAGGGGCCGGGTCAGCCCCAGCATTTT. Protein product: CASDEGPGQPQHF. The chain combines TRBV30 with TRBJ1-5; perhaps TRBD1 as D (5 bases). Germline lookup yields CDR1 GTSNPN and CDR2 SVGIG (reference sequence). V gave up 7 bases and J gave up 6 bases, with 16 bases separating them. CDR3 size: 13 residues.